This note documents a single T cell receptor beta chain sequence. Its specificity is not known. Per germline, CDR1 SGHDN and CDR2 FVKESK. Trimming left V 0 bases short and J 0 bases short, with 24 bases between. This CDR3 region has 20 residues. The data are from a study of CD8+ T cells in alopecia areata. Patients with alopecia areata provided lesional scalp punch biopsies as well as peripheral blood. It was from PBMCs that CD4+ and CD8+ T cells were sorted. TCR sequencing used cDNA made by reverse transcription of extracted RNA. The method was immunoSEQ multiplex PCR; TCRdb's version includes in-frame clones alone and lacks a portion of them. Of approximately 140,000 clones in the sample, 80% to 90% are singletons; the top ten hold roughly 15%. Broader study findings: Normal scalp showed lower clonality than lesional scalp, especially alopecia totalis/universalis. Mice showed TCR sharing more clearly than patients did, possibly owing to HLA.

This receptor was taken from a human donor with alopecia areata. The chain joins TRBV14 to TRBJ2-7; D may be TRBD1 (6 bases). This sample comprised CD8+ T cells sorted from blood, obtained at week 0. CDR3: CASSQDGLGADTSSSYEQYF. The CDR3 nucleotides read TGTGCCAGCAGCCAAGATGGGTTGGGGGCAGATACATCCAGCTCCTACGAGCAGTACTTC. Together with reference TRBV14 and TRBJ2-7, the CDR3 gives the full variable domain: EAGVTQFPSHSVIEKGQTVTLRCDPISGHDNLYWYRRVMGKEIKFLLHFVKESKQDESGMPNNRFLAERTGGTYSTLKVQPAELEDSGVYFCASSQDGLGADTSSSYEQYFGPGTRLTVT.